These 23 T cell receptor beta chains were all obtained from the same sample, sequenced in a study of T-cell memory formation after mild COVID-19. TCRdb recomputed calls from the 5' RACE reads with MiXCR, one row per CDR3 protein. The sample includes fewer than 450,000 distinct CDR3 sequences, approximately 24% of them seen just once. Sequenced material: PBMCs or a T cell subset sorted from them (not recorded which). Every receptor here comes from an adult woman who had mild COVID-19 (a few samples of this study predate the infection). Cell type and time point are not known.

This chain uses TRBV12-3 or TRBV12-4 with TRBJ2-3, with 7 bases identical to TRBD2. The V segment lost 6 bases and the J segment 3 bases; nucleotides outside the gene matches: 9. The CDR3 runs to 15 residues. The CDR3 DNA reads TGTGCCAGCAGCCCGGCAGGGAGGGAGACAGATACGCAGTATTTT. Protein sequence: CASSPAGRETDTQYF.

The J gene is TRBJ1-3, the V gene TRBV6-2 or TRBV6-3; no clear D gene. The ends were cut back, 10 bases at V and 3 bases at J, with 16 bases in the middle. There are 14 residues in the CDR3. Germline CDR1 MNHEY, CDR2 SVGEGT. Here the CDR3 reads CAISQDGDGNTIYF. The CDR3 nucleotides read TGTGCCATCAGCCAAGACGGAGATGGAAACACCATATATTTT.

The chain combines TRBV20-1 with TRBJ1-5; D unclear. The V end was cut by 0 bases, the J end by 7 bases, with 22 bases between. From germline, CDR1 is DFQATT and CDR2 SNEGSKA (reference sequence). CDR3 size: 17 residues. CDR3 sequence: CSARDGTVLADKQPQHF. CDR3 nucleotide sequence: TGCAGTGCTAGAGATGGAACCGTACTGGCGGATAAACAGCCCCAGCATTTT.

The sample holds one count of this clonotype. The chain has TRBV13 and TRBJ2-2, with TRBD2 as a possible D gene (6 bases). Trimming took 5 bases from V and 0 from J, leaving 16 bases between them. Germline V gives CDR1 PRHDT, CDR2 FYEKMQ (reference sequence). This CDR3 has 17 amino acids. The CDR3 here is CASSRLEGSSNTGELFF. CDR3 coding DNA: TGTGCCAGCAGCCGACTAGAGGGGTCCTCGAACACCGGGGAGCTGTTTTTT.

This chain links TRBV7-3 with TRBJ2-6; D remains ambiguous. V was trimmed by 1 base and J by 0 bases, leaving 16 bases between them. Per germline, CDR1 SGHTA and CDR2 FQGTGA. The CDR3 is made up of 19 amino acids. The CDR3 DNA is TGTGCCAGCAGCTTAATAGGTCCCCCAGGCAACTCTGGGGCCAACGTCCTGACTTTC. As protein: CASSLIGPPGNSGANVLTF.

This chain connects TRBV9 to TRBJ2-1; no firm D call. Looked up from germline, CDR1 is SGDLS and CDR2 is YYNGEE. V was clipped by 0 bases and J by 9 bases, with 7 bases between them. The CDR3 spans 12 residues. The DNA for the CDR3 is TGTGCCAGCAGCGTAGACTTAGGTGAGCAGTTCTTC. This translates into CASSVDLGEQFF.

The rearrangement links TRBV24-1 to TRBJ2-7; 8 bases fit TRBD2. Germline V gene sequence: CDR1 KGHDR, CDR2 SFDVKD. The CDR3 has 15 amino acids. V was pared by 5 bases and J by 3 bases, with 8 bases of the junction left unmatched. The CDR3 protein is CATSAPGTSGYEQYF. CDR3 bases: TGTGCCACCAGTGCCCCCGGGACTAGTGGCTACGAGCAGTACTTC.

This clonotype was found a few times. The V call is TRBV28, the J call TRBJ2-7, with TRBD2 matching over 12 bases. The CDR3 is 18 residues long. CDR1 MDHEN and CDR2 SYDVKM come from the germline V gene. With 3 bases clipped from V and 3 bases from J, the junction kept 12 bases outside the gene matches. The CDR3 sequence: CASSLGPPGLAGRYEQYF. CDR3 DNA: TGTGCCAGCAGTTTGGGCCCCCCGGGACTAGCGGGCCGCTACGAGCAGTACTTC.

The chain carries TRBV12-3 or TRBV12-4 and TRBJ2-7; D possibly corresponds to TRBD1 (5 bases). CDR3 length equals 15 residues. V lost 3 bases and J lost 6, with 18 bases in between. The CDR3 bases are TGTGCCAGCAGTTTTGATAGGGGCCCAAAAGGCGAGCAGTACTTC. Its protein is CASSFDRGPKGEQYF.

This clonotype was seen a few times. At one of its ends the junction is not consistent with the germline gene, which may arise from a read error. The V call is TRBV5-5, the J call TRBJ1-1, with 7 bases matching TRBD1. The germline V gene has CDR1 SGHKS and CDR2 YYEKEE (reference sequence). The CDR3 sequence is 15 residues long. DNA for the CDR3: TGTGCCAGCAGCCGCAACAGGGGACAGAACCCTGAAGCTTTCTTT. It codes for CASSRNRGQNPEAFF.

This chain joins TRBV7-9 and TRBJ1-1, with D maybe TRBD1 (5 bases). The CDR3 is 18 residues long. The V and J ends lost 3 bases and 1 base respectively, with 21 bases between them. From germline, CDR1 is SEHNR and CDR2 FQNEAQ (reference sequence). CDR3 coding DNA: TGTGCCAGCAGCTTGGGGCAGGGCCGGGGAACGGGGAACACTGAAGCTTTCTTT. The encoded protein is CASSLGQGRGTGNTEAFF.

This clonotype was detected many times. CDR3 loop: CASSQNLLAGRRYF. Written as DNA, the CDR3 is TGCGCCAGCAGCCAAAACTTACTAGCGGGAAGGAGGTACTTC. The chain is built from TRBV4-3 and TRBJ2-5; 10 nucleotides match TRBD2. J lost 13 bases, V lost 2 bases, and 10 bases had no gene match. This CDR3 is built from 14 residues. Germline assignment: CDR1 LGHNA and CDR2 YSLEER.

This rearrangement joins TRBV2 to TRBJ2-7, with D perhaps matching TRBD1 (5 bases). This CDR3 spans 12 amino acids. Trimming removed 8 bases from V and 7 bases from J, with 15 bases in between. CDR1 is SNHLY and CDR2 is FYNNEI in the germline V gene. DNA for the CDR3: TGTGCCAGCTCACAGGCGTTTGGGGAGCAGTACTTC. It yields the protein CASSQAFGEQYF.

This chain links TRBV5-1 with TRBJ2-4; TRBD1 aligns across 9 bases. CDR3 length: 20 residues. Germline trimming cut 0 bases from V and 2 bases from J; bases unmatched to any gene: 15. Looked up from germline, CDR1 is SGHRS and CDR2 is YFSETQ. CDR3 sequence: CASSLAGTGKSGRSKNIQYF. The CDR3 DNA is TGCGCCAGCAGCTTGGCCGGGACAGGGAAATCAGGGCGGTCCAAAAACATTCAGTACTTC.

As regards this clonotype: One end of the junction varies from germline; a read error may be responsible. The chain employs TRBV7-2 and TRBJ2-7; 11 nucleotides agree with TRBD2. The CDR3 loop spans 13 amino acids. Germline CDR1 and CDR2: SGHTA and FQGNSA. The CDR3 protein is CASSPDLAGGKIF. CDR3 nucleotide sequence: TGTGCCAGCAGCCCCGACCTAGCGGGGGGAAAGATATTC.

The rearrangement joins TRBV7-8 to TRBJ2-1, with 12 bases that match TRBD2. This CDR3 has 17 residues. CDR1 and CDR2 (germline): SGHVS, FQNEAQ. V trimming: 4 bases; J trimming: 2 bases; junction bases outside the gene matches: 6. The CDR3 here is CASSSLLAGGTYNEQFF. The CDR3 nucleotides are TGTGCCAGCAGCTCTCTGCTAGCGGGAGGGACCTACAATGAGCAGTTCTTC.

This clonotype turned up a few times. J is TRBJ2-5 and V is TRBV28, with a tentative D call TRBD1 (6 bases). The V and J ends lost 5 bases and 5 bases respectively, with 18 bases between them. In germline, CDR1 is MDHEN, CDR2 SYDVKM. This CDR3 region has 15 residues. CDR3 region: CASSQGKRIGETQYF. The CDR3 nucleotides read TGTGCCAGCAGTCAGGGGAAGCGGATTGGTGAGACCCAGTACTTC.

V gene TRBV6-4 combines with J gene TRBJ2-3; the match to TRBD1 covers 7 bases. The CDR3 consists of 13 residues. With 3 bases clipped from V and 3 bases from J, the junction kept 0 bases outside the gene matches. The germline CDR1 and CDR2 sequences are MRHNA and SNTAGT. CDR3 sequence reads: CASSEGQTDTQYF. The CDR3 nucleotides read TGTGCCAGCAGTGAGGGACAGACAGATACGCAGTATTTT.

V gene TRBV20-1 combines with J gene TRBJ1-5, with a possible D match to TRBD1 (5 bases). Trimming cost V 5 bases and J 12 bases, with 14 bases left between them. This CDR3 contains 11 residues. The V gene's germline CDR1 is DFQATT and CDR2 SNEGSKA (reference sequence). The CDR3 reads CSALLGTDQHF. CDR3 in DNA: TGCAGTGCTCTACTTGGGACCGACCAGCATTTT.

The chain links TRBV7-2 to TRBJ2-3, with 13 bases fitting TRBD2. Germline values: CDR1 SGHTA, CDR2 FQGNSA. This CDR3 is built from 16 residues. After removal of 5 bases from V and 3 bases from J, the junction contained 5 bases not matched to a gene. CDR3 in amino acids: CASSHRTSGRTDTQYF. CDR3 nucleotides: TGTGCCAGCAGCCACCGGACTAGCGGGAGAACAGATACGCAGTATTTT.

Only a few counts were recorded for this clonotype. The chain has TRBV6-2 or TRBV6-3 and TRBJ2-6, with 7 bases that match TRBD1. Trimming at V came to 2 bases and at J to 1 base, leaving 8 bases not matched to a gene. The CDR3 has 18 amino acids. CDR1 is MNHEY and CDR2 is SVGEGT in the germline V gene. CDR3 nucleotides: TGTGCCAGCAGTTACCCCGGGACAGCCTTTTCTGGGGCCAACGTCCTGACTTTC. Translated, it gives CASSYPGTAFSGANVLTF.

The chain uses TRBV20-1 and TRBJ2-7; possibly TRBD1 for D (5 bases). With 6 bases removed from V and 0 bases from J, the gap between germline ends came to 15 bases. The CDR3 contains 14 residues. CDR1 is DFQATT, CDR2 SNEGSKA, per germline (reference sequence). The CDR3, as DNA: TGCAGTGCCCGACGGACACTTAGCTCCTACGAGCAGTACTTC. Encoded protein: CSARRTLSSYEQYF.

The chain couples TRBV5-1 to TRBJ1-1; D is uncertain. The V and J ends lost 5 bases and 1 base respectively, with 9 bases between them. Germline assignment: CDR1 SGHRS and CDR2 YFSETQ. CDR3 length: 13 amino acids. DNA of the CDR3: TGCGCCAGCAGGATGGTTTCGAACACTGAAGCTTTCTTT. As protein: CASRMVSNTEAFF.